This T cell receptor (beta chain) is drawn from a study of cytomegalovirus exposure and HLA in healthy donors. General study findings and limits: CMV antigen specificity was confirmed in vitro for a few CMV-associated chains. Among TCR beta chains, those listed as cytomegalovirus-associated numbered about 160. Usually a TCR sequence was rare, but some public TCRs were found in many donors.

With respect to this clone: Its antigen is currently unknown.

This CDR3 contains 15 residues. The V gene lost 5 bases and the J gene lost 3 bases, with 13 bases spanning the gap. The germline gives CDR1 SGHTA, CDR2 FQGNSA. Method: immunoSEQ multiplex PCR; TCRdb's copy keeps in-frame clones and lacks some. Here the sample spans about 180,000 clones, 75% to 90% being singletons. Donors came from a validation cohort of some 130 subjects, distinct from the first 666-subject cohort. This clonotype was sampled from a man younger than 35 in good health and CMV-seropositive. Sequenced: PBMCs. The V call is TRBV7-2, the J call TRBJ2-2; no reliable D call. CDR3: CASSESIIYTGELFF. The CDR3 coding sequence is TGTGCCAGCAGCGAAAGCATTATCTACACCGGGGAGCTGTTTTTT.